This entry features one T cell receptor (beta chain) sequence. Using its own MiXCR run on the RACE reads, TCRdb lists one record per CDR3 protein. The sample carries 85,000 to 130,000 distinct CDR3 sequences, about 12% recorded once. The entry originates in a study of human T cells and chemical hapten exposure. Described time point: pre-sensitization, week 0. Specified treatment: therapeutic diphenylcyclopropenone sensitization with weekly scalp DPC. This clonotype was sampled from a woman between 45 and 65 years old with alopecia areata. Some clones in this sample may be carry-over from other donors' samples. The specimen was whole blood, collected in connection with sensitization to the hapten diphenylcyclopropenone (DPC).

CDR3: CASTPGLAVLNEQFF. CDR3 coding DNA: TGCGCCAGCACCCCGGGACTAGCGGTCCTCAATGAGCAGTTCTTC. J is TRBJ2-1 and V is TRBV5-1, with 11 nucleotides matching TRBD2. J gave up 6 bases and V 6 bases, and 8 bases lay outside the gene matches. Germline lookup yields CDR1 SGHRS and CDR2 YFSETQ. The CDR3 is 15 residues long. The full variable domain, in which reference TRBV5-1 and TRBJ2-1 provide the parts outside the CDR3, is KAGVTQTPRYLIKTRGQQVTLSCSPISGHRSVSWYQQTPGQGLQFLFEYFSETQRNKGNFPGRFSGRQFSNSRSEMNVSTLELGDSALYLCASTPGLAVLNEQFFGPGTRLTVL.